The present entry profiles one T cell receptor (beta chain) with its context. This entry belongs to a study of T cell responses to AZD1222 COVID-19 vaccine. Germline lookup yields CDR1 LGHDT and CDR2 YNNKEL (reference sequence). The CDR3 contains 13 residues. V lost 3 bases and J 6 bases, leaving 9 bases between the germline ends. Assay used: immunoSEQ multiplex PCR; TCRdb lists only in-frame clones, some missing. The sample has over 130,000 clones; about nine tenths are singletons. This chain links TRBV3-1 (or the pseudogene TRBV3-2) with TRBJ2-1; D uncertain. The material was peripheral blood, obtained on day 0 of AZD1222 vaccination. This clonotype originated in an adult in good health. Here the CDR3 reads CASSQMVANEQFF. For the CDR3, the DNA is TGTGCCAGCAGCCAGATGGTAGCCAATGAGCAGTTCTTC.